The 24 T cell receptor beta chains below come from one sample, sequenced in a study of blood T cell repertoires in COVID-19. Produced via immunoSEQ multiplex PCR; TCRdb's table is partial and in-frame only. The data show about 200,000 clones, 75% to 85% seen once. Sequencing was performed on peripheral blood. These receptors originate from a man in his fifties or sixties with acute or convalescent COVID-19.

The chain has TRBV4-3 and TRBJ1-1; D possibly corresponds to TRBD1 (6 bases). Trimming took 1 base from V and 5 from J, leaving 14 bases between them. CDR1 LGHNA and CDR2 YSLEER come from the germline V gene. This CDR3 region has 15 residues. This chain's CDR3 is CASSQVLGGRTEAFF. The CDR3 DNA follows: TGCGCCAGCAGCCAAGTTCTCGGGGGGCGTACTGAAGCTTTCTTT.

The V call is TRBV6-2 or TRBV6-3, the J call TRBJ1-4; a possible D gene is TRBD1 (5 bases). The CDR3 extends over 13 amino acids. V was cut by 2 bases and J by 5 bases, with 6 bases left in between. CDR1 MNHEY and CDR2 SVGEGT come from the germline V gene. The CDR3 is CASSYRGNEKLFF. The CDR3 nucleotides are TGTGCCAGCAGTTACAGGGGAAATGAAAAACTGTTTTTT.

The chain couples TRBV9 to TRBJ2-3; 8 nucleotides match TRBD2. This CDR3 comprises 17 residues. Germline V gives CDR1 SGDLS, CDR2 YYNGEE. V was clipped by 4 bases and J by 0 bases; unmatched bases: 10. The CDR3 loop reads CASSPGRTSGSTDTQYF. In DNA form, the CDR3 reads TGTGCCAGCAGCCCGGGTCGAACTAGCGGAAGCACAGATACGCAGTATTTT. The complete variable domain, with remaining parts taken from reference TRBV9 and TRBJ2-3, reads DSGVTQTPKHLITATGQRVTLRCSPRSGDLSVYWYQQSLDQGLQFLIQYYNGEERAKGNILERFSAQQFPDLHSELNLSSLELGDSALYFCASSPGRTSGSTDTQYFGPGTRLTVL.

The CDR3, as DNA: TGTGCCAGCAGCTTACGACAGGGGGCGGGCGAGCAGTACTTC. Amino acids: CASSLRQGAGEQYF. The chain has TRBV7-2 and TRBJ2-7, with 10 bases that match TRBD1. The V gene's germline CDR1 is SGHTA and CDR2 FQGNSA. J was trimmed by 6 bases and V by 2 bases; bases with no gene match: 4. The CDR3 length is 14 residues.

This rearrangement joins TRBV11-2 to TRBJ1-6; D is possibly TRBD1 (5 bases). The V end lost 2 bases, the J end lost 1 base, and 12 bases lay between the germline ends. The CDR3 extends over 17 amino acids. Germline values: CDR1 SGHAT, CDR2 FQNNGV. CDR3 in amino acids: CASSLWSGWSYNSPLHF. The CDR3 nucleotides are TGTGCCAGCAGCTTATGGTCAGGGTGGTCCTATAATTCACCCCTCCACTTT.

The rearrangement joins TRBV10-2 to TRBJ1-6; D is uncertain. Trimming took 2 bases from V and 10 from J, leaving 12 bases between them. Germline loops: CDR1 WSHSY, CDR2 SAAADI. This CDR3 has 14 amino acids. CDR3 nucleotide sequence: TGCGCCAGCAGTGAGACCAAGGGAGGATCACCCCTCCACTTT. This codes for CASSETKGGSPLHF.

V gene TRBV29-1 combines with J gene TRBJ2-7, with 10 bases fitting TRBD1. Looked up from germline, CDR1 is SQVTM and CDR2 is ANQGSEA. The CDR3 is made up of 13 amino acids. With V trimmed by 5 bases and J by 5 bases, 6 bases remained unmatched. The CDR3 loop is CSVRFGQGDEQYF. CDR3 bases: TGCAGCGTTCGCTTCGGACAGGGGGACGAGCAGTACTTC.

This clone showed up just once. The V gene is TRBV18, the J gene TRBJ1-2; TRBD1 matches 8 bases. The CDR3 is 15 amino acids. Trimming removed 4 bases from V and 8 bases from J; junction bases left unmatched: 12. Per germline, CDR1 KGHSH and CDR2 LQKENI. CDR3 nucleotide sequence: TGTGCCAGCTCACAGGGACAGGACCCTTCGGGGGGCTACACCTTC. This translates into CASSQGQDPSGGYTF. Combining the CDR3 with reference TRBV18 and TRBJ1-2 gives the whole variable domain NAGVMQNPRHLVRRRGQEARLRCSPMKGHSHVYWYRQLPEEGLKFMVYLQKENIIDESGMPKERFSAEFPKEGPSILRIQQVVRGDSAAYFCASSQGQDPSGGYTFGSGTRLTVV.

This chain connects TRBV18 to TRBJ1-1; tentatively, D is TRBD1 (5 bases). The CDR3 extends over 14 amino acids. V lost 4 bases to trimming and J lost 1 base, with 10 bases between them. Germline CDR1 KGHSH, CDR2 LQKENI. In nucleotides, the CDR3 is TGTGCCAGCTCACTGGGGCCGGGGAACACTGAAGCTTTCTTT. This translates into CASSLGPGNTEAFF.

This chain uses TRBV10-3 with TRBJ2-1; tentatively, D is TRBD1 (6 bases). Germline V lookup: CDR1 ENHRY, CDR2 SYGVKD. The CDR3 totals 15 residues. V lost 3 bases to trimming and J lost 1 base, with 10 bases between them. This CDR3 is CAISDNRASYNEQFF. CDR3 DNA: TGTGCCATCAGTGATAACAGGGCGTCCTACAATGAGCAGTTCTTC.

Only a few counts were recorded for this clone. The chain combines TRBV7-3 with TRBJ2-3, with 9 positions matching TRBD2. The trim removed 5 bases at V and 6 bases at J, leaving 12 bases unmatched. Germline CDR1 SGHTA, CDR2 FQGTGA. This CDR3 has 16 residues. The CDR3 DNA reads TGTGCCAGCAGCCCCAGTGGCGGGAGGGCCTGGGATACGCAGTATTTT. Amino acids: CASSPSGGRAWDTQYF.

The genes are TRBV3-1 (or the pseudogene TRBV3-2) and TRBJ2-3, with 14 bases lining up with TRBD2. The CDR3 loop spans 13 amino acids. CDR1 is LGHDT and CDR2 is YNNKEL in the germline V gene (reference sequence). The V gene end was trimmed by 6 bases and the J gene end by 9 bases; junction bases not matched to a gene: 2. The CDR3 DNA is TGTGCCAGCAGAAGGACTAGCGGGGGGACGCAGTATTTT. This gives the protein CASRRTSGGTQYF.

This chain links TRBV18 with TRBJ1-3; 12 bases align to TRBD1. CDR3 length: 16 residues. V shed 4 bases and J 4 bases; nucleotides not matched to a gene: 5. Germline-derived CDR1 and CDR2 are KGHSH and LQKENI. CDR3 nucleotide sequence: TGTGCCAGCTCACAGGGGACAGGGGGCCCAGGAAACACCATATATTTT. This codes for CASSQGTGGPGNTIYF. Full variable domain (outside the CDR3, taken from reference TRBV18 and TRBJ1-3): NAGVMQNPRHLVRRRGQEARLRCSPMKGHSHVYWYRQLPEEGLKFMVYLQKENIIDESGMPKERFSAEFPKEGPSILRIQQVVRGDSAAYFCASSQGTGGPGNTIYFGEGSWLTVV.

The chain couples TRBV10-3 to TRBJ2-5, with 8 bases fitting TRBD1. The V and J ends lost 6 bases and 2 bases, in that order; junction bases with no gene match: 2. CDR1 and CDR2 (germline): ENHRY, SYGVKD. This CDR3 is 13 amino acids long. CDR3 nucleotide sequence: TGTGCCATCAGAGGACAGGGACAAGAGACCCAGTACTTC. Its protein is CAIRGQGQETQYF.

CDR3 bases: TGTGCCAGCAGCGAGGACACCTACTATGGCTACACCTTC. This sequence encodes CASSEDTYYGYTF. The chain recombines TRBV5-4 with TRBJ1-2; D is possibly TRBD1 (5 bases). V was pared by 4 bases and J by 3 bases, with 10 bases between. The CDR3 loop spans 13 amino acids. Germline V gene lookup returns CDR1 SGHNT and CDR2 YYREEE (reference sequence).

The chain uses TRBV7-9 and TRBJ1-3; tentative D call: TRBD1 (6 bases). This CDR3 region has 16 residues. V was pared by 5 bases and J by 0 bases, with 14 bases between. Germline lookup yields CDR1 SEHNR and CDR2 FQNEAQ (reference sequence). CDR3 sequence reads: CASSAAQGDSGNTIYF. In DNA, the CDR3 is TGTGCCAGCAGCGCGGCACAGGGTGACTCTGGAAACACCATATATTTT. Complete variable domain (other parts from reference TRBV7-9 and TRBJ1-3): DTGVSQNPRHKITKRGQNVTFRCDPISEHNRLYWYRQTLGQGPEFLTYFQNEAQLEKSRLLSDRFSAERPKGSFSTLEIQRTEQGDSAMYLCASSAAQGDSGNTIYFGEGSWLTVV.

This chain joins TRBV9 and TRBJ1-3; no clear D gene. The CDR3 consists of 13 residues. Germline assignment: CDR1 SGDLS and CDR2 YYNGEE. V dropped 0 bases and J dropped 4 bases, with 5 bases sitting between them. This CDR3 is CASSVVQGNTIYF. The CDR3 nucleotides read TGTGCCAGCAGCGTAGTGCAGGGAAACACCATATATTTT.

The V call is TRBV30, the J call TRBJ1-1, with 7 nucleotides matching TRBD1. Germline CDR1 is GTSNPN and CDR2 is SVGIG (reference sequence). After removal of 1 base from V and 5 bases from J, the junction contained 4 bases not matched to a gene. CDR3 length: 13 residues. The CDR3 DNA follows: TGTGCCTGGAGTGGACAGGGAGGAACTGAAGCTTTCTTT. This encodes CAWSGQGGTEAFF.

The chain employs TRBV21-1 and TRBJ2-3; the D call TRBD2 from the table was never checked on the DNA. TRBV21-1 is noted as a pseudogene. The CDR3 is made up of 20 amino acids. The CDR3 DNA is TGTGCCAGCAGCAAAAAAGGGTTCGAGCGGGGGGGCCCTAGCACAGATACGCAGTATTTT. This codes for CASSKKGFERGGPSTDTQYF.

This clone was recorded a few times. In nucleotides, the CDR3 is TGTGCCAGCTCACCGGTGCAGGGAAGTATAGGGGAAAAACTGTTTTTT. This translates into CASSPVQGSIGEKLFF. V is TRBV18 and J is TRBJ1-4; a weak D match, TRBD1 (5 bases). Trimming cost V 3 bases and J 8 bases, with 19 bases left between them. The CDR3 runs to 16 residues. Germline CDR1 and CDR2: KGHSH and LQKENI.

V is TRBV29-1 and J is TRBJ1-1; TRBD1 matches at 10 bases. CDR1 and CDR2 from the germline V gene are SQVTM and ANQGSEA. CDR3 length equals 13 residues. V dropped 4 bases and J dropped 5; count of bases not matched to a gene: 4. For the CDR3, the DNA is TGCAGCGTTGTGGGACAGGGGTATACTGAAGCTTTCTTT. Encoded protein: CSVVGQGYTEAFF.

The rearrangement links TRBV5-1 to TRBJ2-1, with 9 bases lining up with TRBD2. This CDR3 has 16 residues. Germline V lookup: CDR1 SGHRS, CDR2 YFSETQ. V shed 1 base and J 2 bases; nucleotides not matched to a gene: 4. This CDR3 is CASSLLSGGTYNEQFF. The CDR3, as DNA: TGCGCCAGCAGCTTGCTTAGCGGGGGAACCTACAATGAGCAGTTCTTC.

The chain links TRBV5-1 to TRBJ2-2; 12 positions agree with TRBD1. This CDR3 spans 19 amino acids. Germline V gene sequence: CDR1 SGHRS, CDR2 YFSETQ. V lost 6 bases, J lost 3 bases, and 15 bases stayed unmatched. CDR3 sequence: CASILFPGQGAQDTGELFF. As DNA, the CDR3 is TGCGCCAGCATTCTCTTCCCGGGACAGGGGGCGCAGGACACCGGGGAGCTGTTTTTT.

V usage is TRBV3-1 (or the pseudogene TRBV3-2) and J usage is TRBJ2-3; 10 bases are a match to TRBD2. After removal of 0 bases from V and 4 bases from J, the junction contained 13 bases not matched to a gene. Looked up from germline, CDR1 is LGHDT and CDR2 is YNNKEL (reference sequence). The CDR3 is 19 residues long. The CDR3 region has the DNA TGTGCCAGCAGCCAAGATAGAATCGGAGCGGGAGGGCTTTCAGATACGCAGTATTTT. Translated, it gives CASSQDRIGAGGLSDTQYF.